A selection of T cell receptor beta chains follows, all from one sample in a study of early T cells in non-severe SARS-CoV-2 infection. TCRdb recomputed calls from the 5' RACE reads with MiXCR, one row per CDR3 protein. The table has 85,000 to 95,000 distinct CDR3 sequences, approximately 15% seen once. Here the sequenced sample was whole blood, taken at baseline. The receptors were gathered from an adult who was a healthcare worker with PCR-confirmed SARS-CoV-2 infection or an uninfected control (not recorded which). Both conserved end residues are part of each CDR3. The D gene is left open where the match is weak. Size is omitted from some rows. Given values are once, few, many or a class for expanded clones.

d_call clone_size j_call v_call cdr3_nt cdr3_aa
. few TRBJ1-1 TRBV3-1 TGTGCCAGCAGCCAAGGGGCATGGGGGAACACTGAAGCTTTCTTT CASSQGAWGNTEAFF
. . TRBJ2-7 TRBV2 TGTGCCAGCTTTCCACCTGAACAGATATACGAGCAGTACTTC CASFPPEQIYEQYF
. . TRBJ2-3 TRBV7-8 TGTGCCAGCAGCTTACTTCTGGGCGCAGATACGCAGTATTTT CASSLLLGADTQYF
. . TRBJ2-3 TRBV6-2/TRBV6-3 TGTGCCAGCAGTTACCCCCAGGGCACAGATACGCAGTATTTT CASSYPQGTDTQYF
. . TRBJ1-2 TRBV9 TGTGCCAGCAGCCCCGGACAGATTTTAAACTATGGCTACACCTTC CASSPGQILNYGYTF
. . TRBJ1-1 TRBV5-4 TGTGCCAGCAGCTTCAGTGGGGTGGACACTGAAGCTTTCTTT CASSFSGVDTEAFF
TRBD2 many TRBJ2-1 TRBV11-2 TGTGCCAGCAGCCTACTAGCGGGAGTGGATGAGCAGTTCTTC CASSLLAGVDEQFF
. . TRBJ2-7 TRBV29-1 TGCAGCGTTCTATCCTACACGGGACGCACCTACGAGCAGTACTTC CSVLSYTGRTYEQYF
TRBD1 . TRBJ2-7 TRBV2 TGTGCCAGCAGTGGGGCAGGGGGTTACGAGCAGTACTTC CASSGAGGYEQYF
. . TRBJ2-3 TRBV6-5 TGTGCCAGCAGTTATGTGGTTGGTGGCGATACGCAGTATTTT CASSYVVGGDTQYF
TRBD2 few TRBJ2-3 TRBV7-2 TGTGCCAGCGGACAGACTAGCGGTACGCAGTATTTT CASGQTSGTQYF
TRBD2 many TRBJ2-3 TRBV9 TGTGCCAGCAGCGTTACGGGACTAGGAGTTCCGAGCACAGATACGCAGTATTTT CASSVTGLGVPSTDTQYF
. . TRBJ2-7 TRBV15 TGTGCCACCGGAACTGACTACTACGAGCAGTACTTC CATGTDYYEQYF
TRBD1 many TRBJ2-4 TRBV20-1 TGCAGTACCGTACAGGGGGGCAAAAACATTCAGTACTTC CSTVQGGKNIQYF
. many TRBJ2-2 TRBV10-1 TGCGCCAGCAGTGTAGGGGGAGTGCGCGGGGAGCTGTTTTTT CASSVGGVRGELFF
. few TRBJ2-7 TRBV20-1 TGCAGTGCGGACGACGGGGGCGGGAGTTTTGGAAGCGAGCAGTACTTC CSADDGGGSFGSEQYF
TRBD1 . TRBJ1-1 TRBV13 TGTGCCAGCAGCGTCAGACAGGGGAAGAACACTGAAGCTTTCTTT CASSVRQGKNTEAFF
TRBD2 few TRBJ2-3 TRBV11-2 TGTGCCAGCAGCTTAGTTTTGTGGACTAGCGCAGATACGCAGTATTTT CASSLVLWTSADTQYF
. few TRBJ2-7 TRBV5-1 TGCGCCAGCAGCTTGACAGGACCCTCCGAGCAGTACTTC CASSLTGPSEQYF
TRBD2 few TRBJ2-3 TRBV20-1 TGCAGTGCCCTAGCGGGAGGCGGGTCAGATACGCAGTATTTT CSALAGGGSDTQYF
TRBD1 many TRBJ1-4 TRBV18 TGTGCCAGCTCACCACCGGGACAGCGGGTAGAAAAACTGTTTTTT CASSPPGQRVEKLFF
TRBD2 many TRBJ2-1 TRBV2 TGTGCCAGCAGGGGGGAAGGGACTAGCGACGTCCATGAGCAGTTCTTC CASRGEGTSDVHEQFF
TRBD2 . TRBJ2-7 TRBV19 TGTGCCAGTGGGGGGGTCCGCGAGCAGTACTTC CASGGVREQYF
TRBD1 few TRBJ2-7 TRBV20-1 TGCAGTGCCAGCGATCCAGGGGGCTGGAACGAGCAGTACTTC CSASDPGGWNEQYF
TRBD2 few TRBJ2-4 TRBV9 TGTGCCAGCAGCGTAGGCGGGAGGGACATTCAGTACTTC CASSVGGRDIQYF
. few TRBJ2-1 TRBV12-3/TRBV12-4 TGTGCCAGCAGTTTAGGGGGAGCTTATGAGCAGTTCTTC CASSLGGAYEQFF
. . TRBJ2-3 TRBV28 TGTGCCAGCAGTTTCCAGGGTCACACCACAGATACGCAGTATTTT CASSFQGHTTDTQYF
. few TRBJ1-5 TRBV24-1 TGTGCCACCAGTGATCCAGGGGGCAATCAGCCCCAGCATTTT CATSDPGGNQPQHF
TRBD2 . TRBJ2-3 TRBV3-1 TGTGCCAGCAGCCACCGGACTAGCGGGACCAACATGTATTTT CASSHRTSGTNMYF
. . TRBJ1-1 TRBV3-1 TGTGCCAGCAGCCACTCCGCTGAAGCTTTCTTT CASSHSAEAFF
TRBD1 few TRBJ2-3 TRBV24-1 TGTGCCACCAGTGATCCTGAGACAGGGTTAGCAGATACGCAGTATTTT CATSDPETGLADTQYF
TRBD2 many TRBJ2-3 TRBV9 TGTGCCAGCAGCGTAAGCGGGATTTACACAGATACGCAGTATTTT CASSVSGIYTDTQYF
TRBD1 . TRBJ1-2 TRBV19 TGTGCCAGTAGAGGGACAGGCGTTGTTCAATCCACCTTC CASRGTGVVQSTF
. . TRBJ2-1 TRBV4-2 TGTGCCAGCAGCCTCGAAGGACTCCGGCACGCCGAGCAGTTCTTC CASSLEGLRHAEQFF
TRBD2 few TRBJ2-1 TRBV5-1 TGCGCCAGCAGCCTACTTAATAGCGGGATCAATGAGCAGTTCTTC CASSLLNSGINEQFF
TRBD2 . TRBJ2-5 TRBV2 TGTGCCAGCAGTGGTCTAGCGGGAGCCCAAGAGACCCAGTACTTC CASSGLAGAQETQYF
. few TRBJ2-1 TRBV28 TGTGCCAGCAGTTTATGGGCGGGACACTACAATGAGCAGTTCTTC CASSLWAGHYNEQFF
TRBD2 few TRBJ2-7 TRBV7-9 TGTGCCAGCAGCTTCGGCGGGAGAGTGCGGGGCTACGAGCAGTACTTC CASSFGGRVRGYEQYF
. . TRBJ2-2 TRBV24-1 TGTGCCACCAGTGATAGTAGCGGGGAGCTGTTTTTT CATSDSSGELFF
TRBD2 . TRBJ2-1 TRBV18 TGTGCCAGCTCACCCTCGGGAGGGCCGTACAATGAGCAGTTCTTC CASSPSGGPYNEQFF
TRBD2 . TRBJ2-3 TRBV28 TGTGCCAGCAGTTCGGGACTAGCGAACACAGATACGCAGTATTTT CASSSGLANTDTQYF
. few TRBJ2-7 TRBV28 TGTGCCAGCAGCACCACACTGTTCTACGAGCAGTACTTC CASSTTLFYEQYF
TRBD2 many TRBJ2-3 TRBV4-1 TGCGCCAGCAGCCAAGAGCGGGAGTTAGATACGCAGTATTTT CASSQERELDTQYF
TRBD2 few TRBJ2-3 TRBV9 TGTGCCAGCGGGAATAGCGGGACTAGCACAGATACGCAGTATTTT CASGNSGTSTDTQYF
TRBD1 many TRBJ1-6 TRBV5-1 TGCGCCAGCAGCTTGACGGGACAGGGCAATTCACCCCTCCACTTT CASSLTGQGNSPLHF
TRBD1 few TRBJ1-1 TRBV4-3 TGCGCCAGCAGCCAAGAAGAGGACAGGGATTTGAACACCGAAGCTTTCTTT CASSQEEDRDLNTEAFF
. few TRBJ1-4 TRBV20-1 TGCAGTGCTAAGGGGAAGAATGAAAAACTGTTTTTT CSAKGKNEKLFF
. few TRBJ1-1 TRBV5-4 TGTGCCAGCAGCTCAGATACGAACACTGAAGCTTTCTTT CASSSDTNTEAFF
. . TRBJ2-3 TRBV28 TGTGCCAGCAGTTTTGGCGGGGTGGTAGATACGCAGTATTTT CASSFGGVVDTQYF
TRBD2 many TRBJ2-7 TRBV20-1 TGCAGTGCTAGAGATATGGCTAGCGGGAGAGCTTACGAGCAGTACTTC CSARDMASGRAYEQYF
. few TRBJ2-3 TRBV29-1 TGCAGCGTTTATTTGCCTCCACCCACAGATACGCAGTATTTT CSVYLPPPTDTQYF
TRBD1 few TRBJ2-3 TRBV25-1 TGTGCCAGCAGTGAAATGACAGGGCTCCTCGCAGATACGCAGTATTTT CASSEMTGLLADTQYF
. few TRBJ2-1 TRBV20-1 TGCAGTGCTAGAGATCTTGGAGGAATCGGCTACAATGAGCAGTTCTTC CSARDLGGIGYNEQFF
. many TRBJ2-7 TRBV4-1 TGCGCCAGCAGCAAAGAGGAGTATGCGGTCTACGAGCAGTACTTC CASSKEEYAVYEQYF
TRBD2 . TRBJ2-3 TRBV28 TGTGCCAGCAGCCCGGGGGCGGAGCGGGGGACTAGCACAGATACGCAGTATTTT CASSPGAERGTSTDTQYF
. . TRBJ2-7 TRBV20-1 TGCAGTGCTAGAGTCCACCAGTCCTACGAGCAGTACTTC CSARVHQSYEQYF